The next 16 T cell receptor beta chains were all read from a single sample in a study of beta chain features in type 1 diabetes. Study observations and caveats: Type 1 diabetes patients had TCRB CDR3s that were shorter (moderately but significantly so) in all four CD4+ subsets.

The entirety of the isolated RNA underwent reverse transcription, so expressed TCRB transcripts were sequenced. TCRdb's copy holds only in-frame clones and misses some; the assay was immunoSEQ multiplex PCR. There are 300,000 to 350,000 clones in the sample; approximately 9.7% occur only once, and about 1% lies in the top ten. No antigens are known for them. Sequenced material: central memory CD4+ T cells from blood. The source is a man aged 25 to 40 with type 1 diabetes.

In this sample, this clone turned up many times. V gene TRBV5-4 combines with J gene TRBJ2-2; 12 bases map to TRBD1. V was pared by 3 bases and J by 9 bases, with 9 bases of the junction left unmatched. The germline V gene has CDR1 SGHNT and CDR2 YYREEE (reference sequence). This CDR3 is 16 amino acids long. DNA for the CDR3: TGTGCCAGCAGCTCGGGGACAGGGGGCGATTATCGGGAGCTGTTTTTT. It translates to CASSSGTGGDYRELFF.

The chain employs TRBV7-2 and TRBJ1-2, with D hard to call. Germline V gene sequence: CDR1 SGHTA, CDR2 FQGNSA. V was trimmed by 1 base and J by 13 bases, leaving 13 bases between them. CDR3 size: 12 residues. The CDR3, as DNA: TGTGCCAGCAGCTTAGAGGTCGGGCCTTTCACCTTC. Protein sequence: CASSLEVGPFTF.

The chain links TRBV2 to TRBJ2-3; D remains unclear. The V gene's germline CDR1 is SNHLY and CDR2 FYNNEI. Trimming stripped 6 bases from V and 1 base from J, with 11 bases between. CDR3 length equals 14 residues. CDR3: CASSANEGTDTQYF. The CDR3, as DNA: TGTGCCAGCAGCGCTAATGAGGGCACAGATACGCAGTATTTT.

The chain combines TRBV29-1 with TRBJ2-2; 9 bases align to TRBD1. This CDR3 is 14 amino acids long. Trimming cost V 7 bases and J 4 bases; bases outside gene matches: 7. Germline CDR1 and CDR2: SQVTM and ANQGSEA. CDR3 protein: CSGTGTGFTGELFF. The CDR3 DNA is TGCAGCGGCACCGGGACAGGGTTCACCGGGGAGCTGTTTTTT.

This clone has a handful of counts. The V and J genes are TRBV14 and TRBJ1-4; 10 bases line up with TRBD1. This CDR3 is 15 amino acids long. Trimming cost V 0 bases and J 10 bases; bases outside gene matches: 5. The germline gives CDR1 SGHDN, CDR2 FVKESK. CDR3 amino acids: CASSQDRQGAGKLFF. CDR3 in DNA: TGTGCCAGCAGCCAAGATCGACAGGGGGCGGGAAAACTGTTTTTT.

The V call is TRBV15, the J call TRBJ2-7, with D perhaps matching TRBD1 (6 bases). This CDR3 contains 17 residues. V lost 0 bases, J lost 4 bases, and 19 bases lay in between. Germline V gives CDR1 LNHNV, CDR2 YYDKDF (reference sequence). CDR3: CATSRDRLPGQLYEQYF. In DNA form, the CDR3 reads TGTGCCACCAGCAGAGATCGGTTACCGGGACAACTATACGAGCAGTACTTC.

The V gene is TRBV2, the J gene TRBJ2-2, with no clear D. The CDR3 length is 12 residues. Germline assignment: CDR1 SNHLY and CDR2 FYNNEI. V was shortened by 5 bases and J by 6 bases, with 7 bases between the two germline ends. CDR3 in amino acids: CASSRGSGELFF. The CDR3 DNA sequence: TGTGCCAGCAGTCGAGGTTCCGGGGAGCTGTTTTTT. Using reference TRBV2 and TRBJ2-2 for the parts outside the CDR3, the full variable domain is EPEVTQTPSHQVTQMGQEVILRCVPISNHLYFYWYRQILGQKVEFLVSFYNNEISEKSEIFDDQFSVERPDGSNFTLKIRSTKLEDSAMYFCASSRGSGELFFGEGSRLTVL.

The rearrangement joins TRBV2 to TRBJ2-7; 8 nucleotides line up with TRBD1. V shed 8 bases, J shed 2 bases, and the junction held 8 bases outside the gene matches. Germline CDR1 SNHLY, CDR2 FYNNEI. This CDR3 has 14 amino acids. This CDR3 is CASRDRINTYEQYF. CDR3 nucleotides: TGTGCCAGCCGGGACAGGATAAATACCTACGAGCAGTACTTC. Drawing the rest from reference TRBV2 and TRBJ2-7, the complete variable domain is EPEVTQTPSHQVTQMGQEVILRCVPISNHLYFYWYRQILGQKVEFLVSFYNNEISEKSEIFDDQFSVERPDGSNFTLKIRSTKLEDSAMYFCASRDRINTYEQYFGPGTRLTVT.

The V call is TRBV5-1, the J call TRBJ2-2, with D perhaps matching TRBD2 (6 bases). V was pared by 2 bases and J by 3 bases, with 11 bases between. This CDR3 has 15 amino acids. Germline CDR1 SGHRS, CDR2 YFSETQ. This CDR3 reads CASSLGAGYTGELFF. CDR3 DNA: TGCGCCAGCAGCTTAGGCGCGGGGTACACCGGGGAGCTGTTTTTT.

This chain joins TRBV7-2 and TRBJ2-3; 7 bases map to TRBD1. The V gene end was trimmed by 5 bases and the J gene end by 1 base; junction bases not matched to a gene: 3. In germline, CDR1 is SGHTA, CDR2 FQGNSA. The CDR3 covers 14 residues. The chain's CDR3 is CASSPTGGTDTQYF. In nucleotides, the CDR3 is TGTGCCAGCAGCCCCACAGGGGGCACAGATACGCAGTATTTT.

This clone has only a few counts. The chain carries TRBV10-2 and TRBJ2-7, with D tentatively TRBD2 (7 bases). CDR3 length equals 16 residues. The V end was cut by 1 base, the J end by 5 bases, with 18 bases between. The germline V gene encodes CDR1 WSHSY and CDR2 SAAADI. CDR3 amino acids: CASSELRGGSIHEQYF. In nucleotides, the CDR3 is TGCGCCAGCAGTGAGTTGAGGGGGGGCTCCATCCACGAGCAGTACTTC.

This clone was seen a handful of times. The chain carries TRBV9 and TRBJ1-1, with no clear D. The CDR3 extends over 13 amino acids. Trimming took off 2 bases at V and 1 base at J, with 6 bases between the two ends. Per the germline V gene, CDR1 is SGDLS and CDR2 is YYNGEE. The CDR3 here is CASSVMQNTEAFF. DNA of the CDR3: TGTGCCAGCAGCGTCATGCAGAACACTGAAGCTTTCTTT.

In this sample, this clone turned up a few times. This chain's CDR3 is CAAQGQGNTGELFF. CDR3 DNA sequence: TGTGCCGCCCAGGGACAGGGGAACACCGGGGAGCTGTTTTTT. V usage is TRBV6-1 and J usage is TRBJ2-2; 9 nucleotides line up with TRBD1. J gave up 1 base and V 11 bases, and 5 bases lay outside the gene matches. The CDR3 runs to 14 residues. Germline V gene data show CDR1 as MNHNS and CDR2 as SASEGT.

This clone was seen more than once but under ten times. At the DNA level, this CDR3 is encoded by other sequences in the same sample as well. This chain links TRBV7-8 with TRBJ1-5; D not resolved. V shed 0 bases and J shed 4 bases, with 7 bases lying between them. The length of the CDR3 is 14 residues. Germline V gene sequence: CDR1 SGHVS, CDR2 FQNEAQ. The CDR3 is CASSLAGSNQPQHF. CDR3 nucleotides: TGTGCCAGCAGCTTAGCGGGGAGTAATCAGCCCCAGCATTTT.

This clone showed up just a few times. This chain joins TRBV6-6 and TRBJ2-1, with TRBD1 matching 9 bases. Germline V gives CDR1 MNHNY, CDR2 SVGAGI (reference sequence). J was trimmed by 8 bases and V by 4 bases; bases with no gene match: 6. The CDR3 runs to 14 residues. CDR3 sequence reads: CASSSVTGGDEQFF. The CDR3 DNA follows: TGTGCCAGCAGTTCCGTCACAGGGGGCGATGAGCAGTTCTTC.

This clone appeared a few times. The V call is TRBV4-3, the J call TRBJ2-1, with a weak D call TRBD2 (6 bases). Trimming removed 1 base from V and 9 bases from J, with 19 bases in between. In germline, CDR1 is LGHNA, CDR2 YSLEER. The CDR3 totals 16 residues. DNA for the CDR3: TGCGCCAGCAGCCAAGGGTCGGGGGTGGAAGTTGGTGAGCAGTTCTTC. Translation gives CASSQGSGVEVGEQFF.